Presented here are 21 T cell receptor beta chains from one specimen sequenced in a study of blood T cell repertoires in COVID-19. Assay used: immunoSEQ multiplex PCR; TCRdb lists only in-frame clones, some missing. The repertoire consists of roughly 99,000 clones, with 70% to 80% occurring once and the leading ten covering 15% to 20%. Sequencing was performed on peripheral blood. These receptors were taken from a woman aged 80 or over with active or convalescent COVID-19.

The rearrangement joins TRBV6-2 or TRBV6-3 to TRBJ1-1; D is possibly TRBD1 (6 bases). CDR3 length equals 15 residues. The V gene lost 0 bases and the J gene lost 6 bases, with 14 bases spanning the gap. Germline V gene lookup returns CDR1 MNHEY and CDR2 SVGEGT. CDR3 nucleotides: TGTGCCAGCAGTTACTCGGGACAAAGGAGCTCTGAAGCTTTCTTT. Protein product: CASSYSGQRSSEAFF.

The V call is TRBV28, the J call TRBJ2-6; TRBD2 might be the D (5 bases). The germline V gene encodes CDR1 MDHEN and CDR2 SYDVKM. Trimming shortened V by 3 bases and J by 0 bases, and 9 bases separated the two germline ends. This CDR3 region has 16 residues. CDR3 protein: CASSFPGVSGANVLTF. Written as DNA, the CDR3 is TGTGCCAGCAGTTTTCCCGGGGTCTCTGGGGCCAACGTCCTGACTTTC.

The chain joins TRBV6-5 to TRBJ1-2; TRBD1 might be the D (6 bases). The CDR3 covers 13 residues. In germline, CDR1 is MNHEY, CDR2 SVGAGI. V dropped 5 bases and J dropped 2 bases, with 9 bases sitting between them. The DNA for the CDR3 is TGTGCCAGCAGTAGACAGGAAAACTATGGCTACACCTTC. Translating gives CASSRQENYGYTF.

The J gene is TRBJ2-1, the V gene TRBV19; TRBD2 matches at 11 bases. V gave up 5 bases and J gave up 6 bases; unmatched junction bases: 12. CDR1 is LNHDA and CDR2 is SQIVND in the germline V gene (reference sequence). The CDR3 consists of 17 residues. CDR3 in amino acids: CASSSQLLAGVGNEQFF. CDR3 coding DNA: TGTGCCAGTAGTTCCCAGCTACTAGCGGGAGTAGGCAATGAGCAGTTCTTC.

The chain couples TRBV10-3 to TRBJ2-6; 10 bases are shared with TRBD2. The junction had 7 bases not matched to a gene; V was cut back by 3 bases and J by 2 bases. Germline values: CDR1 ENHRY, CDR2 SYGVKD. The CDR3 has 18 residues. This chain's CDR3 is CAISEGAGGPTGANVLTF. The CDR3 nucleotides read TGTGCCATCAGTGAAGGAGCGGGAGGGCCAACTGGGGCCAACGTCCTGACTTTC.

The chain combines TRBV29-1 with TRBJ2-7, with 11 bases aligning to TRBD2. The CDR3 runs 16 residues. Unmatched junction bases numbered 14, after V lost 3 bases and J lost 7 bases. Germline CDR1 is SQVTM and CDR2 is ANQGSEA. The CDR3 coding sequence is TGCAGCGTTGAGAAGGGGCTAGCGGGAGGTCCATTGGAGCAGTACTTC. It encodes CSVEKGLAGGPLEQYF.

The V gene is TRBV6-6, the J gene TRBJ2-7; TRBD2 is a possible D gene (5 bases). CDR3 length: 16 residues. The V end lost 6 bases, the J end lost 0 bases, and 18 bases lay between the germline ends. Germline V CDR1 and CDR2: MNHNY, SVGAGI (reference sequence). The CDR3 coding sequence is TGTGCCAGCAGCGCCGCCGGCGCGGGTCGCTCCTACGAGCAGTACTTC. Translating it yields CASSAAGAGRSYEQYF.

The rearrangement joins TRBV3-1 (or the pseudogene TRBV3-2) to TRBJ1-3; D perhaps matches TRBD1 (5 bases). CDR1 is LGHDT and CDR2 is YNNKEL in the germline V gene (reference sequence). The CDR3 is made up of 15 amino acids. Trimming took off 1 base at V and 4 bases at J, with 11 bases between the two ends. CDR3 protein: CASSQAVWGGNTIYF. CDR3 coding DNA: TGTGCCAGCAGCCAAGCAGTCTGGGGCGGAAACACCATATATTTT.

The rearrangement links TRBV5-1 to TRBJ2-3, with a possible D match to TRBD2 (6 bases). V gave up 3 bases and J gave up 0 bases, with 11 bases separating them. CDR1 is SGHRS, CDR2 YFSETQ, per germline. The CDR3 covers 15 residues. Written as DNA, the CDR3 is TGCGCCAGCAGCTCCCCTAGCGTTAGCACAGATACGCAGTATTTT. Translation: CASSSPSVSTDTQYF.

The rearrangement joins TRBV24-1 to TRBJ2-3; weak D call: TRBD2 (5 bases). V was shortened by 4 bases and J by 6 bases, with 16 bases between the two germline ends. CDR3 length equals 15 residues. The germline V gene encodes CDR1 KGHDR and CDR2 SFDVKD. Written as DNA, the CDR3 is TGTGCCACCAGTGACTCCACACGACCGGGGGATACGCAGTATTTT. Translating gives CATSDSTRPGDTQYF.

The V gene is TRBV6-5, the J gene TRBJ2-7; 10 nucleotides align to TRBD2. The J segment lost 6 bases and the V segment lost 5 bases, leaving 4 bases of the junction unmatched. This CDR3 is built from 13 residues. Per the germline V gene, CDR1 is MNHEY and CDR2 is SVGAGI. The CDR3 bases are TGTGCCAGCAGTCTAGCGGGAGCTTTCGAGCAGTACTTC. Protein: CASSLAGAFEQYF.

This rearrangement joins TRBV4-2 to TRBJ1-2; TRBD1 might be the D (5 bases). This CDR3 has 15 residues. CDR1 and CDR2 from the germline V gene are LGHNA and YNFKEQ. V was pared by 2 bases and J by 1 base, with 11 bases between. In nucleotides, the CDR3 is TGTGCCAGCAGCCAACCCCAGACAGTTAACTATGGCTACACCTTC. It codes for CASSQPQTVNYGYTF.

The rearrangement links TRBV7-2 to TRBJ1-1, with a weak D call TRBD1 (6 bases). The CDR3 consists of 13 residues. V gave up 2 bases and J gave up 7 bases, with 11 bases separating them. CDR1 is SGHTA and CDR2 is FQGNSA in the germline V gene. Here the CDR3 DNA reads TGTGCCAGCAGCTTAAGCGGGGGGCGTGAAGCTTTCTTT. It specifies CASSLSGGREAFF.

This clone showed up just once. The chain links TRBV9 to TRBJ2-3; TRBD2 matches at 8 bases. CDR3 length: 15 residues. Per the germline V gene, CDR1 is SGDLS and CDR2 is YYNGEE. V shed 4 bases and J 9 bases; nucleotides not matched to a gene: 13. For the CDR3, the DNA is TGTGCCAGCAGCTATGCGACCACTAGCGGTGAGACGCAGTATTTT. Encoded protein: CASSYATTSGETQYF.

V usage is TRBV6-5 and J usage is TRBJ2-3; TRBD2 matches at 7 bases. Trimming took 5 bases from V and 1 from J; bases not matched to a gene: 3. Germline V lookup: CDR1 MNHEY, CDR2 SVGAGI. The length of the CDR3 is 14 residues. The CDR3 region is CASSREGGTDTQYF. DNA of the CDR3: TGTGCCAGCAGTAGGGAGGGCGGCACAGATACGCAGTATTTT.

On this clone itself: Germline is not matched at one junction end, which may reflect a read error. This chain uses TRBV5-1 with TRBJ2-1; D perhaps matches TRBD2 (6 bases). Germline assignment: CDR1 SGHRS and CDR2 YFSETQ. CDR3 length equals 15 residues. The CDR3 DNA sequence: TGTGCCAGCAGCTTGGGCGGGACTGCCGGCAATGAGCAGTTCTTC. It encodes CASSLGGTAGNEQFF.

The chain couples TRBV6-5 to TRBJ1-1; tentative D call: TRBD1 (5 bases). The V gene lost 10 bases and the J gene lost 1 base, with 10 bases spanning the gap. Germline CDR1 is MNHEY and CDR2 is SVGAGI. This CDR3 spans 12 amino acids. CDR3: CATRTGNTEAFF. CDR3 DNA: TGTGCCACACGTACAGGGAACACTGAAGCTTTCTTT.

The chain joins TRBV19 to TRBJ1-2; a possible D gene is TRBD1 (6 bases). There are 16 residues in the CDR3. Germline-derived CDR1 and CDR2 are LNHDA and SQIVND (reference sequence). V was trimmed by 4 bases and J by 1 base, leaving 16 bases between them. CDR3: CASSTQTGRNNYGYTF. The CDR3 nucleotides are TGTGCCAGTAGTACCCAAACAGGGCGCAATAACTATGGCTACACCTTC.

The chain uses TRBV2 and TRBJ2-7, with 8 bases matching TRBD1. The germline V gene has CDR1 SNHLY and CDR2 FYNNEI. This CDR3 region has 12 residues. Losses at the gene ends were 9 bases for V and 3 bases for J; bases not matched to a gene: 4. This CDR3 reads CASRTGIYEQYF. DNA for the CDR3: TGTGCCAGTAGGACAGGGATCTACGAGCAGTACTTC.

This clone was found once. V is TRBV19 and J is TRBJ2-3, with unresolved D. The CDR3 contains 12 residues. Trimming left V 5 bases short and J 2 bases short, with 5 bases between. Germline CDR1 and CDR2: LNHDA and SQIVND (reference sequence). CDR3 DNA: TGTGCCAGTAGTGCTAACACAGATACGCAGTATTTT. It specifies CASSANTDTQYF.

At least ten counts were recorded for this clone. The V gene is TRBV11-2, the J gene TRBJ2-7; weak D call: TRBD1 (6 bases). The CDR3 covers 14 residues. The germline V and J ends were trimmed by 2 bases and 2 bases, with 10 bases remaining between them. Germline CDR1 is SGHAT and CDR2 is FQNNGV. The CDR3 DNA sequence: TGTGCCAGCAGCTTATGGGGGCCAACCTACGAGCAGTACTTC. Translated: CASSLWGPTYEQYF.